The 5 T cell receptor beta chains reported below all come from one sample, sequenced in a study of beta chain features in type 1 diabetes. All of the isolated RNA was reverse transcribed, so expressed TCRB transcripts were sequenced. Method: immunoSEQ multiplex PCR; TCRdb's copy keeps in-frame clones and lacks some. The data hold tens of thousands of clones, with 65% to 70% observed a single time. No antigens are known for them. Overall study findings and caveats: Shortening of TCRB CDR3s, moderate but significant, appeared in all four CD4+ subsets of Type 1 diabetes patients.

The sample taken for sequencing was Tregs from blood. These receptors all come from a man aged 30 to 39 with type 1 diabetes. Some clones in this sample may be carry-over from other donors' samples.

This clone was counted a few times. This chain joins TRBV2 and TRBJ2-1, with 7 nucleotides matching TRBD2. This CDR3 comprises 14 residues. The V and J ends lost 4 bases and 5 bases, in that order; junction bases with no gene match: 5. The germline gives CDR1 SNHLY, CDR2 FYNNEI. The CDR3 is CASSVTSDHNEQFF. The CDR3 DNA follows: TGTGCCAGCAGTGTAACTAGCGACCACAATGAGCAGTTCTTC.

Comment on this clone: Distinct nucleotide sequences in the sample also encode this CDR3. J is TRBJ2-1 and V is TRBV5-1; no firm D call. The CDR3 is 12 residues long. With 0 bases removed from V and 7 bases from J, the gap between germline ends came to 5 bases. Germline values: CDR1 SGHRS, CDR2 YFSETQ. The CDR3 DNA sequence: TGCGCCAGCAGCTTGGGCGGTAATGAGCAGTTCTTC. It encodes CASSLGGNEQFF.

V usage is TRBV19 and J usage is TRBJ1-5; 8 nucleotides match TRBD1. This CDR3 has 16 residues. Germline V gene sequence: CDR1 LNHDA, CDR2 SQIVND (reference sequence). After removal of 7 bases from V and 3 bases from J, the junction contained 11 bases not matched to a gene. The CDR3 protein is CASNPGQVLVNQPQHF. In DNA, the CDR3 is TGTGCCAGTAATCCGGGACAGGTGCTCGTCAATCAGCCCCAGCATTTT.

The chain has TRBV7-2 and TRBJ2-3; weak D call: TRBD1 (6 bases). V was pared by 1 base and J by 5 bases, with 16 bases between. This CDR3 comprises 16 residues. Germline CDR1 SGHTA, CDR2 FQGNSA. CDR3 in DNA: TGTGCCAGCAGCTTAGGTTTTGTGGGGGCCGGAGATACGCAGTATTTT. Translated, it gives CASSLGFVGAGDTQYF.

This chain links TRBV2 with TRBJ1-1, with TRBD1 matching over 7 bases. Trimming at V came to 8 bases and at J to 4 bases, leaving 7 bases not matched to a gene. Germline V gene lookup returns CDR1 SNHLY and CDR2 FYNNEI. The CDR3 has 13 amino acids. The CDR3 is CASQGEASTEAFF. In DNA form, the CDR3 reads TGTGCCAGCCAGGGGGAAGCGAGCACTGAAGCTTTCTTT.